Described below is a single T cell receptor beta chain sequence and its context. Its antigen is as yet unknown. These data belong to a study of neurological immune-mediated disorders. Per germline, CDR1 SNHLY and CDR2 FYNNEI. The CDR3 loop spans 13 amino acids. The ends were cut back, 11 bases at V and 4 bases at J, with 15 bases in the middle. A total of 2 million PBMCs stored at -80 degrees C provided the unsorted libraries. The cDNA was produced through 5'RACE with 10-nucleotide random UMIs. Each sequencing run yielded over 160 million TCR-beta sequences from 15-18 subjects. TCRdb reprocessed the 5' RACE reads with MiXCR, giving one entry per CDR3 protein. The sample lists 77,000 or so distinct CDR3 sequences, roughly 9.5% occurring once. General observations from the study: The expanded clones of different subjects shared no CDR3 amino acid sequences (suggesting private repertoires in all groups).

The rearrangement joins TRBV2 to TRBJ1-3, with TRBD1 as a possible D gene (5 bases). This clonotype was obtained from a man aged 50-60 years in good health. Material for sequencing was PBMCs. In nucleotides, the CDR3 is TGTGCCTCTCGGCAAGGGGAAGGAAACACCATATATTTT. Translation: CASRQGEGNTIYF. Filled out from reference TRBV2 and TRBJ1-3, the complete variable domain reads EPEVTQTPSHQVTQMGQEVILRCVPISNHLYFYWYRQILGQKVEFLVSFYNNEISEKSEIFDDQFSVERPDGSNFTLKIRSTKLEDSAMYFCASRQGEGNTIYFGEGSWLTVV.